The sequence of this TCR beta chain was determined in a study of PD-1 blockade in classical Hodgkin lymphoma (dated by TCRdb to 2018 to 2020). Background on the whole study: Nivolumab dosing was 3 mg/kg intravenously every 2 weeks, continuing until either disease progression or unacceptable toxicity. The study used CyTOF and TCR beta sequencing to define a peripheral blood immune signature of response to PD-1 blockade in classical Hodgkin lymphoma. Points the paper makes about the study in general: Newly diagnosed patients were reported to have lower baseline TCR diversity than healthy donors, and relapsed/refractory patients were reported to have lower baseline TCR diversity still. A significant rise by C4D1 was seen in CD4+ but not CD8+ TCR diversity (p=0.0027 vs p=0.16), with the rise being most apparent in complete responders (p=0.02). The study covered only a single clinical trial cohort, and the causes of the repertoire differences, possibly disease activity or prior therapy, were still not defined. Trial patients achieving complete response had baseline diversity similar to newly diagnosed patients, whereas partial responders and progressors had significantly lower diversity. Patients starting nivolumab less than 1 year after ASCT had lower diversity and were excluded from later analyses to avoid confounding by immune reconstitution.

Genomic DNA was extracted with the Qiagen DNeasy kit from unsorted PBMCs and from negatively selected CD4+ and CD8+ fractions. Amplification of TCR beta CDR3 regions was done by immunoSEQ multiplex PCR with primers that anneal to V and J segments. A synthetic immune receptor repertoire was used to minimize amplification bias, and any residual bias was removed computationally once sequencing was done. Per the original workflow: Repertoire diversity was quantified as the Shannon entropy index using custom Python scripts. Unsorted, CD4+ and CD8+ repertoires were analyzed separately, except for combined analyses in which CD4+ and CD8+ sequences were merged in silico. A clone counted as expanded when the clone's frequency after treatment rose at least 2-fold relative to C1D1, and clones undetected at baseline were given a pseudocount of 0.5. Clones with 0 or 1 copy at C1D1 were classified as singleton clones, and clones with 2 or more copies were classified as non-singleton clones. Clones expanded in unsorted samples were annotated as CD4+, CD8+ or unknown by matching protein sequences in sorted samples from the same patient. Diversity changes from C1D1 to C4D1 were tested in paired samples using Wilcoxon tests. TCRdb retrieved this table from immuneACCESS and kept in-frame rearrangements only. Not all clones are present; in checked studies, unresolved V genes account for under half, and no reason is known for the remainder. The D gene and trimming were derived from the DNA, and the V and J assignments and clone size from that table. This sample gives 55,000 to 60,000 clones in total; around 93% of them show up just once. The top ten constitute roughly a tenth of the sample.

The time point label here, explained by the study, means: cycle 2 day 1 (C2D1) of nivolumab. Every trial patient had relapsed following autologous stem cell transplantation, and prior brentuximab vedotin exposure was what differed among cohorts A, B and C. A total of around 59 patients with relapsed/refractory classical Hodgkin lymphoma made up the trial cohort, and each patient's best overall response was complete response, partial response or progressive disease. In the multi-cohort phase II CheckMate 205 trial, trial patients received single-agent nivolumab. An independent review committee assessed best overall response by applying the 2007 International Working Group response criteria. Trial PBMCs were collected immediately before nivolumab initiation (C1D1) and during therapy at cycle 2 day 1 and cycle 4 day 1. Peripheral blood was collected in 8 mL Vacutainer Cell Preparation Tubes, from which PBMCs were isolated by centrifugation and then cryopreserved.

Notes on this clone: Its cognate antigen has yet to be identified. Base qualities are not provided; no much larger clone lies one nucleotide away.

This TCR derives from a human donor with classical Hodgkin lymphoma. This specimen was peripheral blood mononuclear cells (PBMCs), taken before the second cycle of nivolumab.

The DNA sequence is as follows: TGCGCCAGCAGCTTGCGACAGGGGGCAGGCGAGCAGTACTTC. This encodes CASSLRQGAGEQYF. The chain is assembled from TRBV5-1 and TRBJ2-7; 10 bases in the junction line up with TRBD1. The junction shows trimming of 1 base on V and 6 bases on J, and the gene matches do not reach 4 bases of it. As encoded in the germline V gene, CDR1 is SGHRS while CDR2 is YFSETQ. Reading from cysteine to phenylalanine, the CDR3 counts 14 amino acids. Just CDR3 DNA is preserved here, 42 bases in frame from base 1. The variable domain in full, with residues beyond the CDR3 obtained from the reference TRBV5-1 and TRBJ2-7 genes, is KAGVTQTPRYLIKTRGQQVTLSCSPISGHRSVSWYQQTPGQGLQFLFEYFSETQRNKGNFPGRFSGRQFSNSRSEMNVSTLELGDSALYLCASSLRQGAGEQYFGPGTRLTVT.